These 12 T cell receptor beta chains were sequenced from one sample in a study of cytomegalovirus exposure and HLA in healthy donors. Amplification used 60 Vbeta primers and 13 Jbeta primers. Repertoires were generated with immunoSEQ multiplex PCR, while TCRdb's copy carries only in-frame clones and drops some. The sample shows about 150,000 clones, roughly three quarters of them seen only once. Sequencing was done on a sample of PBMCs. The receptors originated from a woman between 40 and 55 years old in good health and CMV-seropositive.

J is TRBJ2-2 and V is TRBV29-1, with 8 bases matching TRBD1. The J segment lost 4 bases and the V segment lost 1 base, leaving 5 bases of the junction unmatched. The CDR3 covers 15 residues. Germline V CDR1 and CDR2: SQVTM, ANQGSEA. Here the CDR3 reads CSVEGTGPSTGELFF. CDR3 bases: TGCAGCGTTGAAGGGACAGGGCCCAGCACCGGGGAGCTGTTTTTT.

This rearrangement joins TRBV29-1 to TRBJ2-1, with no clear D. Germline V CDR1 and CDR2: SQVTM, ANQGSEA. Trimming removed 7 bases at V and 6 bases at J, with 19 bases between. This CDR3 is 14 amino acids long. CDR3 loop: CSDMGAYEINEQFF. CDR3 DNA: TGCAGCGATATGGGCGCATATGAGATCAATGAGCAGTTCTTC.

This clone was found a few times. This rearrangement joins TRBV6-5 to TRBJ1-1, with D possibly TRBD1 on 6 matching bases. The CDR3 loop spans 13 amino acids. V shed 6 bases and J shed 11 bases, with 19 bases lying between them. Germline CDR1 is MNHEY and CDR2 is SVGAGI. Here the CDR3 DNA reads TGTGCCAGCAGGACTACTGGGACATCTGGGGCTTTCTTT. This codes for CASRTTGTSGAFF.

A few counts support this clone. The genes are TRBV7-2 and TRBJ2-5; D ambiguous. This CDR3 comprises 12 residues. Germline-derived CDR1 and CDR2 are SGHTA and FQGNSA. V lost 2 bases and J 5 bases, leaving 6 bases between the germline ends. This chain's CDR3 is CASSLSRETQYF. CDR3 sequence (DNA): TGTGCCAGCAGCTTATCTAGGGAGACCCAGTACTTC. Using reference TRBV7-2 and TRBJ2-5 for the parts outside the CDR3, the full variable domain is GAGVSQSPSNKVTEKGKDVELRCDPISGHTALYWYRQSLGQGLEFLIYFQGNSAPDKSGLPSDRFSAERTGGSVSTLTIQRTQQEDSAVYLCASSLSRETQYFGPGTRLLVL.

This rearrangement joins TRBV29-1 to TRBJ1-1; 7 nucleotides agree with TRBD1. This CDR3 spans 11 amino acids. V lost 7 bases and J lost 5; bases outside the gene matches: 4. Germline CDR1 SQVTM, CDR2 ANQGSEA. The CDR3 loop is CSAQGETEAFF. DNA of the CDR3: TGCAGCGCCCAGGGGGAAACTGAAGCTTTCTTT.

The rearrangement links TRBV6-6 to TRBJ2-1, with a weak D call TRBD2 (5 bases). The CDR3 consists of 9 residues. Germline-derived CDR1 and CDR2 are MNHNY and SVGAGI (reference sequence). The CDR3 coding sequence is TGTGCTACGGGGTATGAGCAGTTCTTC. Its protein product is CATGYEQFF.

This chain uses TRBV4-2 with TRBJ1-1; D ambiguous. V lost 0 bases and J lost 1, with 6 bases in between. This CDR3 has 14 residues. Germline V lookup: CDR1 LGHNA, CDR2 YNFKEQ. The CDR3 is CASSQDRGNTEAFF. CDR3 bases: TGTGCCAGCAGCCAAGATCGGGGGAACACTGAAGCTTTCTTT.

The V call is TRBV7-8, the J call TRBJ1-1, with no clear D. The CDR3 is 15 amino acids. V dropped 2 bases and J dropped 3 bases, with 13 bases sitting between them. Germline CDR1 SGHVS, CDR2 FQNEAQ. Here the CDR3 reads CASSLSGQRDTEAFF. The CDR3 DNA is TGTGCCAGCAGCTTATCCGGCCAACGGGACACTGAAGCTTTCTTT.

This clone came up once. The chain joins TRBV4-2 to TRBJ2-5, with D uncertain. The V and J ends lost 1 base and 2 bases respectively, with 5 bases between them. CDR3 size: 13 residues. The germline CDR1 and CDR2 sequences are LGHNA and YNFKEQ. CDR3: CASSQVTQETQYF. CDR3 coding DNA: TGTGCCAGCAGCCAAGTTACTCAAGAGACCCAGTACTTC.

V usage is TRBV18 and J usage is TRBJ2-5; the match to TRBD2 covers 8 bases. Germline-derived CDR1 and CDR2 are KGHSH and LQKENI. The CDR3 length is 13 residues. With V trimmed by 2 bases and J by 9 bases, 5 bases remained unmatched. In DNA form, the CDR3 reads TGTGCCAGCTCACCAGCGACACTAGCGGCCCAGTACTTC. Translation gives CASSPATLAAQYF.

The rearrangement joins TRBV7-6 to TRBJ1-3; D remains unclear. CDR3 size: 14 residues. Germline assignment: CDR1 SGHVS and CDR2 FNYEAQ. Trimming removed 2 bases from V and 1 base from J, with 6 bases in between. CDR3 loop: CASSLPGSGNTIYF. Here the CDR3 DNA reads TGTGCCAGCAGCTTACCAGGTTCTGGAAACACCATATATTTT.

This chain joins TRBV28 and TRBJ2-3, with D tentatively TRBD1 (5 bases). Looked up from germline, CDR1 is MDHEN and CDR2 is SYDVKM. V gave up 5 bases and J gave up 3 bases, with 21 bases separating them. The CDR3 sequence is 17 residues long. The CDR3 coding sequence is TGTGCCAGCAGTGAGGCCCGTACAGGATCACTAACAGATACGCAGTATTTT. This sequence encodes CASSEARTGSLTDTQYF.